The 29 T cell receptor beta chains below come from one sample, sequenced in a study of T cell changes during pregnancy in multiple sclerosis. Assay used: immunoSEQ multiplex PCR; TCRdb lists only in-frame clones, some missing. Among 45,000 to 50,000 clones listed, roughly nine tenths were seen once. The material sequenced was CD4+ T cells from peripheral blood mononuclear cells, taken in the second trimester of pregnancy. The receptors shown here come from a female donor in good health, enrolled as a control in a pregnancy study.

The V gene is TRBV14, the J gene TRBJ1-1, with D possibly being TRBD1 (6 bases). The germline V gene encodes CDR1 SGHDN and CDR2 FVKESK. The germline V and J ends were trimmed by 5 bases and 6 bases, with 13 bases remaining between them. The CDR3 contains 13 residues. CDR3 coding DNA: TGTGCCAGCAGCTTCACAGGGCCCTCTGAAGCTTTCTTT. Translation gives CASSFTGPSEAFF.

This chain joins TRBV7-9 and TRBJ2-4, with 9 bases aligning to TRBD1. Germline CDR1 is SEHNR and CDR2 is FQNEAQ (reference sequence). CDR3 length: 16 residues. With V trimmed by 5 bases and J by 6 bases, 11 bases remained unmatched. The CDR3 DNA reads TGTGCCAGCAGCCGTCCAGGGACAGGGCGGGGAAACATTCAGTACTTC. It yields the protein CASSRPGTGRGNIQYF.

The rearrangement joins TRBV27 to TRBJ2-6; 8 bases agree with TRBD1. Trimming took 3 bases from V and 2 from J; bases not matched to a gene: 12. Germline loops: CDR1 MNHEY, CDR2 SMNVEV (reference sequence). The CDR3 runs 19 residues. CDR3 amino acids: CASSFPGQGTHPGANVLTF. The CDR3 nucleotides are TGTGCCAGCAGTTTCCCCGGACAGGGAACTCATCCTGGGGCCAACGTCCTGACTTTC.

J is TRBJ2-1 and V is TRBV7-3; TRBD2 matches 13 bases. CDR1 is SGHTA and CDR2 is FQGTGA in the germline V gene. The CDR3 sequence is 17 residues long. The V gene end was trimmed by 5 bases and the J gene end by 8 bases; junction bases not matched to a gene: 12. CDR3 region: CASSQGTSGVWGHEQFF. CDR3 sequence (DNA): TGTGCCAGCAGCCAAGGGACTAGCGGGGTTTGGGGCCATGAGCAGTTCTTC.

The chain has TRBV5-6 and TRBJ2-5; 9 positions agree with TRBD2. This CDR3 spans 15 amino acids. The trim removed 2 bases at V and 5 bases at J, leaving 7 bases unmatched. The germline V gene has CDR1 SGHDT and CDR2 YYEEEE. The CDR3 spells CASSFPSGELETQYF. The CDR3 bases are TGTGCCAGCAGCTTCCCTAGCGGGGAGTTGGAGACCCAGTACTTC.

The chain links TRBV4-2 to TRBJ1-1; D not resolved. This CDR3 is 14 amino acids long. V was cut by 1 base and J by 6 bases, with 12 bases left in between. Germline V gene sequence: CDR1 LGHNA, CDR2 YNFKEQ. The CDR3 sequence is CASSQVVRSPEAFF. The CDR3 DNA is TGTGCCAGCAGCCAAGTGGTTCGGTCCCCTGAAGCTTTCTTT.

The rearrangement joins TRBV7-8 to TRBJ1-1; maybe TRBD1 (6 bases). The ends were cut back, 5 bases at V and 4 bases at J, with 17 bases in the middle. Germline loops: CDR1 SGHVS, CDR2 FQNEAQ. The CDR3 covers 15 residues. The CDR3 is CASSLLGARSTEAFF. The CDR3 DNA is TGTGCCAGCAGCCTCCTGGGGGCCAGGAGCACTGAAGCTTTCTTT.

V and J are TRBV18 and TRBJ1-2, with D unclear. Trimming pared 3 bases from V and 5 bases from J, leaving 13 bases between. The germline gives CDR1 KGHSH, CDR2 LQKENI. CDR3 length: 14 amino acids. The CDR3 sequence is CASSPGDFGYGYTF. CDR3 bases: TGTGCCAGCTCACCGGGAGATTTTGGTTATGGCTACACCTTC.

The chain uses TRBV9 and TRBJ1-5, with D tentatively TRBD1 (6 bases). The CDR3 sequence is 13 residues long. The germline V and J ends were trimmed by 8 bases and 5 bases, with 14 bases remaining between them. Germline CDR1 is SGDLS and CDR2 is YYNGEE. CDR3 DNA sequence: TGTGCCAGTAACAGGGAAGCCGATCAGCCCCAGCATTTT. Encoded protein: CASNREADQPQHF. The full variable domain, its missing parts supplied by reference TRBV9 and TRBJ1-5, is DSGVTQTPKHLITATGQRVTLRCSPRSGDLSVYWYQQSLDQGLQFLIQYYNGEERAKGNILERFSAQQFPDLHSELNLSSLELGDSALYFCASNREADQPQHFGDGTRLSIL.

The chain has TRBV20-1 and TRBJ2-7, with no clear D. The CDR3 is 11 residues long. From germline, CDR1 is DFQATT and CDR2 SNEGSKA (reference sequence). V lost 5 bases and J lost 1, with 6 bases in between. In DNA form, the CDR3 reads TGCAGTGCTGAGAGATCCTACGAGCAGTACTTC. Residues: CSAERSYEQYF.

The V call is TRBV18, the J call TRBJ2-7, with 10 bases identical to TRBD1. Trimming at V came to 4 bases and at J to 4 bases, leaving 4 bases not matched to a gene. CDR3 length: 14 amino acids. Germline loops: CDR1 KGHSH, CDR2 LQKENI. The CDR3 bases are TGTGCCAGCTCACACCGGGACAGGGGATACGAGCAGTACTTC. It specifies CASSHRDRGYEQYF.

V is TRBV11-3 and J is TRBJ2-7, with 9 bases matching TRBD2. Germline CDR1 is SGHNT and CDR2 is YENEEA. With V trimmed by 2 bases and J by 3 bases, 2 bases remained unmatched. CDR3 length equals 14 residues. The CDR3 region is CASSLLAGSYEQYF. The CDR3 nucleotides read TGTGCCAGCAGCTTACTAGCGGGGAGCTACGAGCAGTACTTC.

The chain has TRBV19 and TRBJ1-5; D might be TRBD1 (5 bases). V lost 6 bases and J 6 bases, leaving 18 bases between the germline ends. The CDR3 has 15 residues. The germline V gene encodes CDR1 LNHDA and CDR2 SQIVND (reference sequence). The CDR3 DNA is TGTGCCAGTAGCATAACTCAGGGCTCTCGTCAGCCCCAGCATTTT. This encodes CASSITQGSRQPQHF.

The CDR3 nucleotides read TGTGCCAGCAGCTTCAGGGGGCTTCGTACAGATACGCAGTATTTT. Its translation is CASSFRGLRTDTQYF. This chain joins TRBV11-2 and TRBJ2-3, with 8 nucleotides matching TRBD1. The V segment lost 3 bases and the J segment 3 bases; nucleotides outside the gene matches: 5. Germline V lookup: CDR1 SGHAT, CDR2 FQNNGV. The CDR3 runs to 15 residues.

The gene calls are TRBV19 and TRBJ1-2; 7 bases agree with TRBD1. CDR1 LNHDA and CDR2 SQIVND come from the germline V gene (reference sequence). This CDR3 spans 17 amino acids. J lost 0 bases, V lost 7 bases, and 14 bases had no gene match. This chain's CDR3 is CASIQTGGGLTNYGYTF. DNA for the CDR3: TGTGCCAGTATTCAAACGGGAGGGGGCTTGACTAACTATGGCTACACCTTC.

The chain carries TRBV7-8 and TRBJ1-1; 8 bases line up with TRBD1. Losses at the gene ends were 3 bases for V and 5 bases for J; bases not matched to a gene: 11. Germline V gene sequence: CDR1 SGHVS, CDR2 FQNEAQ. The CDR3 has 16 residues. The CDR3 coding sequence is TGTGCCAGCAGCTTTACAGGGGGAGTAAGTGGAACTGAAGCTTTCTTT. This encodes CASSFTGGVSGTEAFF.

The V call is TRBV5-4, the J call TRBJ1-4, with D possibly TRBD1 on 5 matching bases. CDR1 SGHNT and CDR2 YYREEE come from the germline V gene (reference sequence). This CDR3 comprises 16 residues. V lost 0 bases and J lost 6, with 15 bases in between. CDR3 amino acids: CASSLAGVGTYEKLFF. The CDR3 region has the DNA TGTGCCAGCAGCTTGGCCGGTGTCGGGACTTATGAAAAACTGTTTTTT.

This chain connects TRBV9 to TRBJ1-4, with TRBD1 identical over 12 bases. The CDR3 spans 16 residues. The germline gives CDR1 SGDLS, CDR2 YYNGEE. The V gene end was trimmed by 2 bases and the J gene end by 4 bases; junction bases not matched to a gene: 3. Here the CDR3 reads CASSVGQGAGNEKLFF. In nucleotides, the CDR3 is TGTGCCAGCAGCGTGGGACAGGGGGCAGGTAATGAAAAACTGTTTTTT.

This chain uses TRBV4-1 with TRBJ1-2, with D possibly matching TRBD1 (6 bases). This CDR3 is built from 18 residues. Trimming shortened V by 1 base and J by 2 bases, and 20 bases separated the two germline ends. Germline CDR1 is MGHRA and CDR2 is YSYEKL. In DNA, the CDR3 is TGCGCCAGCAGCCAAGGGGGGCGACGGGAGGGCCCAAACTATGGCTACACCTTC. It specifies CASSQGGRREGPNYGYTF.

This clone was seen just once. The chain combines TRBV7-2 with TRBJ2-5, with D hard to call. The CDR3 loop spans 11 amino acids. CDR1 is SGHTA and CDR2 is FQGNSA in the germline V gene. V lost 4 bases, J lost 3 bases, and 3 bases lay in between. CDR3 amino acids: CASSSEETQYF. CDR3 DNA sequence: TGTGCCAGCAGCTCCGAAGAGACCCAGTACTTC.

The chain uses TRBV2 and TRBJ1-2; tentatively, D is TRBD1 (5 bases). The length of the CDR3 is 13 residues. The germline gives CDR1 SNHLY, CDR2 FYNNEI. The ends were cut back, 4 bases at V and 7 bases at J, with 13 bases in the middle. The chain's CDR3 is CASSGAREAGYTF. The CDR3 coding sequence is TGTGCCAGCAGTGGTGCCAGGGAAGCTGGCTACACCTTC.

This clone is a singleton in its sample. The V gene is TRBV5-4, the J gene TRBJ1-2; 7 bases agree with TRBD1. Germline V gene lookup returns CDR1 SGHNT and CDR2 YYREEE (reference sequence). The ends lost 0 bases at V and 0 bases at J; junction bases unmatched: 5. The CDR3 has 16 residues. CDR3 coding DNA: TGTGCCAGCAGCTTGGACGGGACAGCTGCTAACTATGGCTACACCTTC. Its protein is CASSLDGTAANYGYTF.

This clone was seen only a few times. The V and J genes are TRBV2 and TRBJ1-5; 7 bases are a match to TRBD1. The CDR3 extends over 14 amino acids. The V and J ends lost 5 bases and 1 base, in that order; junction bases with no gene match: 2. The germline gives CDR1 SNHLY, CDR2 FYNNEI. Here the CDR3 DNA reads TGTGCCAGCAGTTGGGGACAGAGCAATCAGCCCCAGCATTTT. Its protein product is CASSWGQSNQPQHF.

The chain employs TRBV7-2 and TRBJ1-2; perhaps TRBD1 as D (6 bases). CDR1 and CDR2 from the germline V gene are SGHTA and FQGNSA. The CDR3 sequence is 14 residues long. Trimming took off 1 base at V and 3 bases at J, with 9 bases between the two ends. The CDR3 DNA is TGTGCCAGCAGCTTAGACAGGGCGGACTATGGCTACACCTTC. Its protein is CASSLDRADYGYTF. The full variable domain, with the rest looked up from reference TRBV7-2 and TRBJ1-2, is GAGVSQSPSNKVTEKGKDVELRCDPISGHTALYWYRQSLGQGLEFLIYFQGNSAPDKSGLPSDRFSAERTGGSVSTLTIQRTQQEDSAVYLCASSLDRADYGYTFGSGTRLTVV.

The chain recombines TRBV10-3 with TRBJ1-4, with a possible D match to TRBD1 (6 bases). The ends were cut back, 10 bases at V and 7 bases at J, with 10 bases in the middle. The CDR3 runs to 11 residues. Germline V gives CDR1 ENHRY, CDR2 SYGVKD. The CDR3 is CATGQPEKLFF. The CDR3 DNA reads as TGTGCCACCGGACAGCCTGAAAAACTGTTTTTT.

The chain couples TRBV5-1 to TRBJ1-2; 7 nucleotides line up with TRBD1. The V segment lost 1 base and the J segment 8 bases; nucleotides outside the gene matches: 5. Germline CDR1 reads SGHRS; CDR2 reads YFSETQ. The CDR3 is 13 amino acids. CDR3 residues: CASSLRTGDGYTF. The CDR3 nucleotides are TGCGCCAGCAGCTTGAGAACAGGGGACGGCTACACCTTC.

This sequence joins TRBV9 and TRBJ2-2; the match to TRBD1 covers 10 bases. The CDR3 covers 15 residues. Per the germline V gene, CDR1 is SGDLS and CDR2 is YYNGEE. Trimming removed 4 bases from V and 8 bases from J; junction bases left unmatched: 8. CDR3 region: CASSSRQGAVGELFF. The DNA for the CDR3 is TGTGCCAGCAGCTCAAGACAGGGGGCGGTAGGGGAGCTGTTTTTT.

The gene calls are TRBV2 and TRBJ1-6; possible D gene TRBD1, 5 bases. The CDR3 has 15 amino acids. V was clipped by 7 bases and J by 7 bases, with 17 bases between them. CDR1 is SNHLY and CDR2 is FYNNEI in the germline V gene. CDR3 coding DNA: TGTGCCAGCACCGACCTACGACAGCTAAATTCACCCCTCCACTTT. It yields the protein CASTDLRQLNSPLHF.

The genes are TRBV5-1 and TRBJ1-1; 7 nucleotides align to TRBD1. The CDR3 is 13 amino acids. CDR1 and CDR2 (germline): SGHRS, YFSETQ. After removal of 4 bases from V and 2 bases from J, the junction contained 2 bases not matched to a gene. The CDR3 protein is CASSGTVNTEAFF. DNA for the CDR3: TGCGCCAGCAGCGGGACAGTCAACACTGAAGCTTTCTTT. Filled out from reference TRBV5-1 and TRBJ1-1, the complete variable domain reads KAGVTQTPRYLIKTRGQQVTLSCSPISGHRSVSWYQQTPGQGLQFLFEYFSETQRNKGNFPGRFSGRQFSNSRSEMNVSTLELGDSALYLCASSGTVNTEAFFGQGTRLTVV.